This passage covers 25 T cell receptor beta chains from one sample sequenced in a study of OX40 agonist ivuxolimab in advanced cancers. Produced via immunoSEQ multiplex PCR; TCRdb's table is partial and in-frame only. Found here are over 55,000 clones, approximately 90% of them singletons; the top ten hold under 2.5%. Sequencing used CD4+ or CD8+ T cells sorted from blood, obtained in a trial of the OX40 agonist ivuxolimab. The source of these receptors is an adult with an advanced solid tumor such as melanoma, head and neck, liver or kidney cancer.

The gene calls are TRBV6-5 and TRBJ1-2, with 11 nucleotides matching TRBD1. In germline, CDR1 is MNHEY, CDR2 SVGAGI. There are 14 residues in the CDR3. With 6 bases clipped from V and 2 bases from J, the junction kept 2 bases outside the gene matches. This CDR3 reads CASSGTGGNYGYTF. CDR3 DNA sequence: TGTGCCAGCAGCGGGACAGGGGGAAACTATGGCTACACCTTC.

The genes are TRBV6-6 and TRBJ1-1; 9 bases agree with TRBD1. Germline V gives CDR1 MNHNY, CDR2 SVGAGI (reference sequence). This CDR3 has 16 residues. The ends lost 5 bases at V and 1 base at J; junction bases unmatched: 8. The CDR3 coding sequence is TGTGCCAGCAGTCAGCCCGGGACAGGGAGGAACACTGAAGCTTTCTTT. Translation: CASSQPGTGRNTEAFF.

As DNA, the CDR3 is TGTGCCAGCAGGTCCCGACCAGGAGAGCAGTTCTTC. It codes for CASRSRPGEQFF. The genes are TRBV6-5 and TRBJ2-1; no firm D call. This CDR3 is built from 12 residues. Germline V gene sequence: CDR1 MNHEY, CDR2 SVGAGI. Trimming removed 6 bases from V and 10 bases from J, with 13 bases in between.

CDR3 residues: CARKGVNTEAFF. The DNA for the CDR3 is TGCGCCAGAAAAGGGGTGAACACTGAAGCTTTCTTT. The chain combines TRBV5-1 with TRBJ1-1; possible D gene TRBD1, 5 bases. The CDR3 runs 12 residues. CDR1 is SGHRS, CDR2 YFSETQ, per germline. V was pared by 8 bases and J by 0 bases, with 8 bases between.

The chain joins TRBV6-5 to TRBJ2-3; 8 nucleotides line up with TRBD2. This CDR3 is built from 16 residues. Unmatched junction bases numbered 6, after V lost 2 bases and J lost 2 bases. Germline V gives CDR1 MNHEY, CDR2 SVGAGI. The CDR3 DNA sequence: TGTGCCAGCAGTTACCGTAGCGGGGAGCTCACAGATACGCAGTATTTT. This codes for CASSYRSGELTDTQYF.

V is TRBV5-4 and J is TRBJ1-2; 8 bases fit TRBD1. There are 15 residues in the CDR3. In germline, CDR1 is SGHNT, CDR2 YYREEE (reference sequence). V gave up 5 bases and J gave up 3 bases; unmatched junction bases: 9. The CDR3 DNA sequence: TGTGCCAGCAGGCGCGTGGGACAGGCATACTATGGCTACACCTTC. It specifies CASRRVGQAYYGYTF.

The CDR3 nucleotides are TGTGCCAGCAGCCTCCCCGGATTATTAGGGGACACTGAAGCTTTCTTT. Its translation: CASSLPGLLGDTEAFF. The V gene is TRBV5-5, the J gene TRBJ1-1, with a possible D match to TRBD1 (5 bases). V shed 4 bases and J shed 3 bases, with 19 bases lying between them. CDR1 is SGHKS, CDR2 YYEKEE, per germline (reference sequence). The CDR3 totals 16 residues.

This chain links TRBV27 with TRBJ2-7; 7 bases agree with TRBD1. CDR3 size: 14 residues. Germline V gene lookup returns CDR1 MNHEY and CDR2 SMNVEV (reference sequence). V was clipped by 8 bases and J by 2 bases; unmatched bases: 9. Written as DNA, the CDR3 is TGTGCCAGCCTAAACAGGGGACCTCCCTACGAGCAGTACTTC. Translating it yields CASLNRGPPYEQYF.

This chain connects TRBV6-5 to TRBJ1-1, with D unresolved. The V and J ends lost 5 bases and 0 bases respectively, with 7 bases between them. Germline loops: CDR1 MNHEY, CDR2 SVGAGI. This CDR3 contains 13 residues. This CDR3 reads CASSATVNTEAFF. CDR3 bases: TGTGCCAGCAGTGCCACGGTGAACACTGAAGCTTTCTTT.

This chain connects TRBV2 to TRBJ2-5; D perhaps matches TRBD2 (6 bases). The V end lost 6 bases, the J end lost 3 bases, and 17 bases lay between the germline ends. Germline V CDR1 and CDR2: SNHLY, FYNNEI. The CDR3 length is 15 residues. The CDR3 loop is CASSPPGVKEETQYF. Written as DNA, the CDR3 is TGTGCCAGCAGCCCCCCGGGGGTGAAAGAAGAGACCCAGTACTTC.

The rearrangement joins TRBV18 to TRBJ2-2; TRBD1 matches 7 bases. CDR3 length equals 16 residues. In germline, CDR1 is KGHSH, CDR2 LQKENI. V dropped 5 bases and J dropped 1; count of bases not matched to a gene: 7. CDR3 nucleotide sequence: TGTGCCAGCTCAGGGGGACAGCCACAGAACACCGGGGAGCTGTTTTTT. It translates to CASSGGQPQNTGELFF.

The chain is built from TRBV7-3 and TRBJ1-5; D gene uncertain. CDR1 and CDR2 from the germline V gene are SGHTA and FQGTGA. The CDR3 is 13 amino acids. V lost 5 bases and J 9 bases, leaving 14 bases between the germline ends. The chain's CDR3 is CASSARPTGPQHF. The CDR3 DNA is TGTGCCAGCAGCGCGCGCCCCACGGGGCCCCAGCATTTT.

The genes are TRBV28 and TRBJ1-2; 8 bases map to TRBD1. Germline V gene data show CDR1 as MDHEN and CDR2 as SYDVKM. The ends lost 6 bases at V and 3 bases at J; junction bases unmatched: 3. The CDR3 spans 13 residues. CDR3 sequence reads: CASRRGQDYGYTF. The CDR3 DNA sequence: TGTGCCAGCAGGCGGGGACAGGACTATGGCTACACCTTC.

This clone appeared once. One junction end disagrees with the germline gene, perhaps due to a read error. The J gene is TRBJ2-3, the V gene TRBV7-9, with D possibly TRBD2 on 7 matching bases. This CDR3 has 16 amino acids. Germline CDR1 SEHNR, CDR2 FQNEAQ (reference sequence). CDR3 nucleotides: TGTGCCAGCAGCTCCGTCACGGGGGGCACCACAGATATGCAGTATTTT. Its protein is CASSSVTGGTTDMQYF.

The DNA for the CDR3 is TGCGCCAGCAGCTCCCAACCAACAGTCGGCACTATCTACGAGCAGTACTTC. Amino acid sequence: CASSSQPTVGTIYEQYF. The V gene is TRBV5-1, the J gene TRBJ2-7; D is ambiguous. Deletions cut 3 bases from V and 3 bases from J, with 22 bases between. The CDR3 contains 17 residues. In germline, CDR1 is SGHRS, CDR2 YFSETQ.

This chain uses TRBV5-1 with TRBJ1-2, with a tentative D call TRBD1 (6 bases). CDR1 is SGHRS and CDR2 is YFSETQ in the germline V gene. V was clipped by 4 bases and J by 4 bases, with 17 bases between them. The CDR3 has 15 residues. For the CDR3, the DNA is TGCGCCAGCAGCCAGGACAGCGCAACTTCCTATGGCTACACCTTC. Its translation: CASSQDSATSYGYTF. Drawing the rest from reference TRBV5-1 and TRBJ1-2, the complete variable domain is KAGVTQTPRYLIKTRGQQVTLSCSPISGHRSVSWYQQTPGQGLQFLFEYFSETQRNKGNFPGRFSGRQFSNSRSEMNVSTLELGDSALYLCASSQDSATSYGYTFGSGTRLTVV.

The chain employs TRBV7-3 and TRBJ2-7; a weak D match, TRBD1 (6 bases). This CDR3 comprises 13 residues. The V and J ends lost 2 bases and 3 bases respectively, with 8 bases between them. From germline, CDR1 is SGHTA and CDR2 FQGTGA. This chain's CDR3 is CASSLAQGYEQYF. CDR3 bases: TGTGCCAGCAGCTTAGCACAGGGCTACGAGCAGTACTTC.

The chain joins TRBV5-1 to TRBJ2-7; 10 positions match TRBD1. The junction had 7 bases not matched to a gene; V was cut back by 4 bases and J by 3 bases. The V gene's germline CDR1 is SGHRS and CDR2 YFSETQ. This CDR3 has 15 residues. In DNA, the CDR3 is TGCGCCAGCAGCGGGGGACAGGGGAGCTTCTACGAGCAGTACTTC. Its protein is CASSGGQGSFYEQYF.

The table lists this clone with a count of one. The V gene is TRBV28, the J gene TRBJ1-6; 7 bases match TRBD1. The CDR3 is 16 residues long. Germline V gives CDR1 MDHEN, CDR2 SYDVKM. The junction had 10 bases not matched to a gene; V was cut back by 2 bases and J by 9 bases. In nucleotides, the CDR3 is TGTGCCAGCAGTTTAGGTGGGCAGGGGGTTAGTTCACCCCTCCACTTT. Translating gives CASSLGGQGVSSPLHF.

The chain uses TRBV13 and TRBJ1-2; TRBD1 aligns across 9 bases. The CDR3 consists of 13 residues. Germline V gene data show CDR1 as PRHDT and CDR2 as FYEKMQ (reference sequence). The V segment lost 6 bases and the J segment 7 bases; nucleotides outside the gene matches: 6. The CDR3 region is CASSTRTGVGYTF. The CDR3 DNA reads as TGTGCCAGCAGTACCCGGACAGGGGTTGGCTACACCTTC.

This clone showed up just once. The CDR3 coding sequence is TGTGCCACCAGCATTCGGGGCCCGGCTGAAGCTTTCTTT. Translated, it gives CATSIRGPAEAFF. This sequence joins TRBV15 and TRBJ1-1; a weak D match, TRBD1 (5 bases). Per germline, CDR1 LNHNV and CDR2 YYDKDF (reference sequence). The CDR3 contains 13 residues. V gave up 4 bases and J gave up 6 bases, with 12 bases separating them.

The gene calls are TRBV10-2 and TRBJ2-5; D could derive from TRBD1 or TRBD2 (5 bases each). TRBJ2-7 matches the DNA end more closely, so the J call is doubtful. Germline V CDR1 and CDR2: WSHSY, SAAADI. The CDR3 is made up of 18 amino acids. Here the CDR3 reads CASRSGGRVTRVRDEQYF. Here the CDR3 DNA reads TGCGCCAGCAGGAGTGGGGGAAGAGTTACGAGGGTGAGGGACGAGCAGTACTTC.

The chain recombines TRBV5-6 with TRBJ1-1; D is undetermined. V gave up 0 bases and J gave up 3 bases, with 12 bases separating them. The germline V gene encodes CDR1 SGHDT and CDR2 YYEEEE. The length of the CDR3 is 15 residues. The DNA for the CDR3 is TGTGCCAGCAGCTTGGGCGGGTTTTGGGACACTGAAGCTTTCTTT. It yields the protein CASSLGGFWDTEAFF.

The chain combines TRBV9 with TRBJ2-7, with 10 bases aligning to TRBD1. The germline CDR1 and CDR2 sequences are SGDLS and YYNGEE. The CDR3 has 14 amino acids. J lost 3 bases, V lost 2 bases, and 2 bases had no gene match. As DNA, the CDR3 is TGTGCCAGCAGCGTCGGGGACAGGGGCTACGAGCAGTACTTC. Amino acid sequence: CASSVGDRGYEQYF.

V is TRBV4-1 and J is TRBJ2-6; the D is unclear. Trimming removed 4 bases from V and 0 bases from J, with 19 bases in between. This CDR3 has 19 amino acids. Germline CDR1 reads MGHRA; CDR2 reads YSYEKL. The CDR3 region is CASSPRSRVTASGANVLTF. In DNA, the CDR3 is TGCGCCAGCAGCCCTCGGTCTAGGGTAACCGCCTCTGGGGCCAACGTCCTGACTTTC.